A selection of T cell receptor beta chains follows, all from one sample in a study of OX40 agonist ivuxolimab in advanced cancers. Some clones are missing from TCRdb's copy, which holds only in-frame ones; the method was immunoSEQ multiplex PCR. Of 55,000 to 90,000 clones in the sample, approximately 85% are singletons; the top ten hold about 0.42%. Sequencing was performed on CD4+ or CD8+ T cells sorted from blood, taken in a trial of the OX40 agonist ivuxolimab. These receptors came from an adult with an advanced solid tumor such as melanoma, head and neck, liver or kidney cancer. CDR3s include the opening cysteine and the closing phenylalanine or tryptophan. The order of the fields is J gene, V gene, clone size, D gene, CDR3 protein. A D gene is named only where the DNA matches it firmly. The listing skips clone size in some rows; elsewhere it reads once, few, many or a size class.

TRBJ1-6,TRBV7-9,.,.,CASSFDSPLHF
TRBJ2-5,TRBV2,few,TRBD1,CASSERTGKETQYF
TRBJ2-2,TRBV4-1,.,TRBD1,CASSQDRVTGVTGELFF
TRBJ1-2,TRBV19,.,.,CASSSRGREGGYGYTF
TRBJ1-1,TRBV7-9,.,.,CASSRDREAFF
TRBJ1-2,TRBV7-9,.,TRBD1,CASSFGQGAGYTF
TRBJ1-2,TRBV7-9,.,.,CASSPVYPTF
TRBJ2-3,TRBV7-9,once,TRBD2,CASSFGLAGRTDTQYF
TRBJ1-2,TRBV7-3,.,TRBD1,CASSFGGQGLDGYTF
TRBJ1-4,TRBV10-2,.,TRBD1,CASRTGVTRNEKLFF
TRBJ2-2,TRBV11-2,.,.,CASSLGAAANTGELFF
TRBJ1-3,TRBV5-1,.,.,CASSLEGGTIYF
TRBJ1-5,TRBV6-6,.,.,CASSYSLQGGNQPQHF
TRBJ1-2,TRBV6-5,.,TRBD1,CASRLGTGNYGYTF
TRBJ2-3,TRBV18,.,TRBD2,CASSPRTSGTDTQYF